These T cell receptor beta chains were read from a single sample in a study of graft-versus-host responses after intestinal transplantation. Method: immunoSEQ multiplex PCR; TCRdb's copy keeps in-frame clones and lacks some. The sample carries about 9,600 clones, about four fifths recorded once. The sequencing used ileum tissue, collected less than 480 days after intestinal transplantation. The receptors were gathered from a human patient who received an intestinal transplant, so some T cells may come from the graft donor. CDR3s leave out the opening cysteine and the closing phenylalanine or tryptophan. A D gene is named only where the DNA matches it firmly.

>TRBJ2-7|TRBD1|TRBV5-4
ASSARDRGPREQY
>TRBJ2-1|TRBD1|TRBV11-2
ASSKSQGAGYNEQF
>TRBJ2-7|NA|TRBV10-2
ASSGAIYEQY
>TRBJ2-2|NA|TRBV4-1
ASSQGTTSTGELF
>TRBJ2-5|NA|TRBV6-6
ASSSGPRRD
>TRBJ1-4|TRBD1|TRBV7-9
ASSWDRGNEKLF
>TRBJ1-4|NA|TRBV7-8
ASSLNDATNEKLF
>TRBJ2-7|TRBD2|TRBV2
ASRTGTSGVVHEQY
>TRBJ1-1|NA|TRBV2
ASSELFEAF
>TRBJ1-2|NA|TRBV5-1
ASSLDANYGYT
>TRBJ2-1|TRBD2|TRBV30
AWTSAGGSYNEQF
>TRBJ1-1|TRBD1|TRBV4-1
ASSHAATGVGTEAF
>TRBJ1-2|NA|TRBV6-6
ASSPVWGEHGYT
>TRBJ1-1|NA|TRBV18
ASSPPGFGEAF
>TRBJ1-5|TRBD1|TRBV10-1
AILFRGTGRRLRDQPQH
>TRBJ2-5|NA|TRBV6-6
ASAAAGRETQY
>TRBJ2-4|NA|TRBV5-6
ASSSGPKNIQY
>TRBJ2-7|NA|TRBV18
ASSLGTQFGYEQH
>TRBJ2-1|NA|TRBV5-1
ASSTGYNEQF
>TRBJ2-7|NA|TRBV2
ASKSRVLTPNYEQY
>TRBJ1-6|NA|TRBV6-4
ASSDRDNSPLH
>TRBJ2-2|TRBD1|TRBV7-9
ASSLRGYTGELF
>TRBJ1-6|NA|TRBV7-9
ASSWGGDSPLH
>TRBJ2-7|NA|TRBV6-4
ASSPEAGFTYEQY
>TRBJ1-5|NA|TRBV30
AWTPYWGRSSNQPQH
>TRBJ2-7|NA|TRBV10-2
ASSAYYEQY
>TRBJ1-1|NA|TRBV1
TSSQVCGGPTGRLNTEAF
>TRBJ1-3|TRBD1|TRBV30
ASSTGPGNTIY
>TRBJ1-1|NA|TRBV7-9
ASSYGNTEAF
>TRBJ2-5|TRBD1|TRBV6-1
ASSEASGTGGETQY
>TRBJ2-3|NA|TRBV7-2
ASSASVLDTQY
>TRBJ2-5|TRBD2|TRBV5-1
ASTPGLAGGRETQY
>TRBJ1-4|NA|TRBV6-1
ASSDRTASNEKLF
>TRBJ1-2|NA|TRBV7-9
ASSLMDRANYGYT
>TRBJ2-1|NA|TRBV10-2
ASSESVVSEQF
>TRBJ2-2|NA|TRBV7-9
ASSPRAYTGELF
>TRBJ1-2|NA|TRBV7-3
ASSFGPRWTYGYT
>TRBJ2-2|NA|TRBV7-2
ASSRGIANTGELF